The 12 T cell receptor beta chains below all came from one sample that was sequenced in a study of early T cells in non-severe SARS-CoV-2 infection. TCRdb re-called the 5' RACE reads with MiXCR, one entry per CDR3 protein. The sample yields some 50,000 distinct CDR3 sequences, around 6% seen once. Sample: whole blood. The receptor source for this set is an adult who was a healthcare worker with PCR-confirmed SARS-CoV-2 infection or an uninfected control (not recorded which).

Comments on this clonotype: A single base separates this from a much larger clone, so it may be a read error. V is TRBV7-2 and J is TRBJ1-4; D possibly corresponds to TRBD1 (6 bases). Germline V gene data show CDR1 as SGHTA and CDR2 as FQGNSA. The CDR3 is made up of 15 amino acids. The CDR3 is CVSSPGVSTNEKLFF. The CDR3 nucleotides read TGTGTCAGCAGCCCAGGGGTCTCGACTAATGAAAAACTGTTTTTT.

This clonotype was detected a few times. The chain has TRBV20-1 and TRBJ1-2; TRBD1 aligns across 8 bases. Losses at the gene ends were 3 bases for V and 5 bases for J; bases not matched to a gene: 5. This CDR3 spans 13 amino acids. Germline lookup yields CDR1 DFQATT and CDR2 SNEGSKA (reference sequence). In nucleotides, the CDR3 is TGCAGTGCTAGTTACAGGGGGTCGTATGGCTACACCTTC. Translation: CSASYRGSYGYTF.

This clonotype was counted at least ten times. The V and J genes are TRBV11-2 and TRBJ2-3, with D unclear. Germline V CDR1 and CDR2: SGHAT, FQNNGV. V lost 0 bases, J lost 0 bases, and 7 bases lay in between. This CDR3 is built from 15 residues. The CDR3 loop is CASSLDRLSTDTQYF. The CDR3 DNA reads TGTGCCAGCAGCTTAGATAGGCTGAGCACAGATACGCAGTATTTT.

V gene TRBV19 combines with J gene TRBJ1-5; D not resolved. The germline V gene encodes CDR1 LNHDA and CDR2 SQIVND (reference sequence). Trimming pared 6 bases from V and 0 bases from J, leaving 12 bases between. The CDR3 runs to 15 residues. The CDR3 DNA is TGTGCCAGTAGAGTCGGGCGGAATAGCAATCAGCCCCAGCATTTT. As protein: CASRVGRNSNQPQHF.

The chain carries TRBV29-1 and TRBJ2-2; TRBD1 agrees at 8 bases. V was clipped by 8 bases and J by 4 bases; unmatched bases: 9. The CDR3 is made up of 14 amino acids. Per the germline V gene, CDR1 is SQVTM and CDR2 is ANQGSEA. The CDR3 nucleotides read TGCAGCCTAAACTTGGACAGGGTCACCGGGGAGCTGTTTTTT. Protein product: CSLNLDRVTGELFF.

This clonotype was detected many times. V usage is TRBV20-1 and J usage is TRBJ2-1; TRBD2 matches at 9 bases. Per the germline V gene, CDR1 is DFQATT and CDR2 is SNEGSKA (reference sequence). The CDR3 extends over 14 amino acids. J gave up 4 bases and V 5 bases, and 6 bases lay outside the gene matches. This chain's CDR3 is CSAQTSGRYNEQFF. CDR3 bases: TGCAGTGCTCAGACTAGCGGAAGGTACAATGAGCAGTTCTTC.

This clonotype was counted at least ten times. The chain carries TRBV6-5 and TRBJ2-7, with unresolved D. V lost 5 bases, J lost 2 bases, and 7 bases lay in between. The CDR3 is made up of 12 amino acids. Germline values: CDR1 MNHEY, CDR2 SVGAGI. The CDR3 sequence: CASSSTTYEQYF. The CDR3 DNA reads TGTGCCAGCAGTAGCACAACCTACGAGCAGTACTTC.

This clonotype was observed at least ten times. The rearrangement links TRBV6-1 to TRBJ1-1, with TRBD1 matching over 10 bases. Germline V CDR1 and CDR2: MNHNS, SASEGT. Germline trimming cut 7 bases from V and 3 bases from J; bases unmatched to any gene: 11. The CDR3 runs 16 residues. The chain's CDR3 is CASNMGQGLGYTEAFF. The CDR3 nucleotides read TGTGCCAGCAATATGGGACAGGGGTTAGGGTACACTGAAGCTTTCTTT.

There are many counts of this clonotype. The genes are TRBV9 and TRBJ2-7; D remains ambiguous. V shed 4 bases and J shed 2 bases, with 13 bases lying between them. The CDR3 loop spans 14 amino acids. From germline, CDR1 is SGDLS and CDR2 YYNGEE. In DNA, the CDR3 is TGTGCCAGCAGCCCTGACGGAAGAGCCTACGAGCAGTACTTC. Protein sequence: CASSPDGRAYEQYF.

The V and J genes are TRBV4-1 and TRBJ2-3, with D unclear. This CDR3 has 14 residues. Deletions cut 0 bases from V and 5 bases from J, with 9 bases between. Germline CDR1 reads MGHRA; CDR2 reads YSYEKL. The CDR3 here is CASSQENGEDTQYF. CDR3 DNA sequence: TGCGCCAGCAGCCAAGAGAATGGTGAAGATACGCAGTATTTT.

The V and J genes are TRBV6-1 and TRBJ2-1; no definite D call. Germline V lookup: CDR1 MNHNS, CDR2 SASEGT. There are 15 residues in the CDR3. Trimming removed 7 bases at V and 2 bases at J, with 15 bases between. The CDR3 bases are TGTGCCAGCAAGGCGGCGAGCCCTACCTACAATGAGCAGTTCTTC. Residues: CASKAASPTYNEQFF.

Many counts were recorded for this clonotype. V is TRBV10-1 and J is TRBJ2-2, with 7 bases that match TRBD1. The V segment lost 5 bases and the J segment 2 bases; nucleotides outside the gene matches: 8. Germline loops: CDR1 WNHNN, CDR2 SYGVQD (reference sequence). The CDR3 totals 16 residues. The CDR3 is CASSLVRDSNTGELFF. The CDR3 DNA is TGCGCCAGCAGTCTAGTCCGGGACAGCAACACCGGGGAGCTGTTTTTT.